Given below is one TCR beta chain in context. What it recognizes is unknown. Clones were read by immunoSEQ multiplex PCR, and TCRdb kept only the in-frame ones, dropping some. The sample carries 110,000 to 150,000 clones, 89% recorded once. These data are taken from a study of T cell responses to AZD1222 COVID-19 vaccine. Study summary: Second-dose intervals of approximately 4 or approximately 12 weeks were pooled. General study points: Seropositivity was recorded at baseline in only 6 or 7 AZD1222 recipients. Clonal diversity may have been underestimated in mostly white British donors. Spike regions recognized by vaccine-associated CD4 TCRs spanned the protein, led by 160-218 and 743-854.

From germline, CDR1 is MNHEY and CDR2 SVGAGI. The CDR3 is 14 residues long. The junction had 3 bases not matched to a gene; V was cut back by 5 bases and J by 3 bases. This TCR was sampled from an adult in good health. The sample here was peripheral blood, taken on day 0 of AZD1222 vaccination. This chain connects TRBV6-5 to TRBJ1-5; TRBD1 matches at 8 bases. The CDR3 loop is CASSQDRVNQPQHF. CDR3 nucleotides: TGTGCCAGCAGTCAGGACAGGGTCAATCAGCCCCAGCATTTT.